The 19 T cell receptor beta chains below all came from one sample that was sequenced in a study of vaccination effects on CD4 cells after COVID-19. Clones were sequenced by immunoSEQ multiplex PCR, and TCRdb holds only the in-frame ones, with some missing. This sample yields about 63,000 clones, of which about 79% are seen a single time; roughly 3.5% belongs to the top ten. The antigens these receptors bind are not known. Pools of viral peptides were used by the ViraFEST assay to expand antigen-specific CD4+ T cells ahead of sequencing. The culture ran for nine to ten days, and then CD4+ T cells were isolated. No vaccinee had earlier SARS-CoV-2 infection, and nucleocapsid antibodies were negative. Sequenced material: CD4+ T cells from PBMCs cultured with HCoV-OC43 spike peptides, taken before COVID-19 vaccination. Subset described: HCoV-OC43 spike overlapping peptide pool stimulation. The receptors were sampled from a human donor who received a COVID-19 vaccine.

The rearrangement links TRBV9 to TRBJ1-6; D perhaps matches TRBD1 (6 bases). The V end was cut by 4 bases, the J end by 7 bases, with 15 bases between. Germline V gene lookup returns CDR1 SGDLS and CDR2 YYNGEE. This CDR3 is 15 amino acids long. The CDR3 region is CASSPFGGGNSPLHF. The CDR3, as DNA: TGTGCCAGCAGCCCCTTCGGCGGGGGCAATTCACCCCTCCACTTT.

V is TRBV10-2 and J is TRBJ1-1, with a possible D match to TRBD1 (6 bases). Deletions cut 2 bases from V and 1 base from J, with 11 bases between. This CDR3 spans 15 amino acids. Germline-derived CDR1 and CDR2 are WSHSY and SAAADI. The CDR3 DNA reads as TGCGCCAGCAGTGAGAGGGGGGCCTGGAACACTGAAGCTTTCTTT. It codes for CASSERGAWNTEAFF.

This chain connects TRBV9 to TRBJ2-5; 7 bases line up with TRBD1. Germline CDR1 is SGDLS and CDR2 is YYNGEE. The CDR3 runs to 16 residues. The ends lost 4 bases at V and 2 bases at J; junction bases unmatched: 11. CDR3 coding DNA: TGTGCCAGCAGCACAGGGACAGTCCTCTTGCAAGAGACCCAGTACTTC. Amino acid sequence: CASSTGTVLLQETQYF.

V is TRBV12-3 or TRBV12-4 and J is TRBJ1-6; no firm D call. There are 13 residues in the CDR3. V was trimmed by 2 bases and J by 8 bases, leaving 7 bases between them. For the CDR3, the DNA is TGTGCCAGCAGTTTAAGTATGCATTCACCCCTCCACTTT. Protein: CASSLSMHSPLHF.

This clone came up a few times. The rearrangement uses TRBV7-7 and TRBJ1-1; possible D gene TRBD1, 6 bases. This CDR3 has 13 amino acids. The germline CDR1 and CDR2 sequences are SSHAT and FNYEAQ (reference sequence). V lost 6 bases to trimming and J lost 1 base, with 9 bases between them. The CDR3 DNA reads TGTGCCAGCAGTTCGGACAGGAACACTGAAGCTTTCTTT. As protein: CASSSDRNTEAFF.

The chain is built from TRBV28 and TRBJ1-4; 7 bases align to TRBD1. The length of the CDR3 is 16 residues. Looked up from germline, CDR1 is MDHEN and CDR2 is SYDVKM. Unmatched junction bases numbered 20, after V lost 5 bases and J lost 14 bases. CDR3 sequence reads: CASSQGGRQIESGLFF. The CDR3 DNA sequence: TGTGCCAGCAGTCAGGGGGGTAGACAGATTGAGTCTGGGCTGTTTTTT.

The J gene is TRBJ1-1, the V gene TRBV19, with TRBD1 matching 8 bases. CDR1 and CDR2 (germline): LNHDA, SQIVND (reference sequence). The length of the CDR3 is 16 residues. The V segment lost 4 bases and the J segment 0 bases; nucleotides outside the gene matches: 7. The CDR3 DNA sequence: TGTGCCAGTAGTACTGGCAGGGGGCCTATGAACACTGAAGCTTTCTTT. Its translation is CASSTGRGPMNTEAFF. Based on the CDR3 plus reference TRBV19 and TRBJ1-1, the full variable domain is DGGITQSPKYLFRKEGQNVTLSCEQNLNHDAMYWYRQDPGQGLRLIYYSQIVNDFQKGDIAEGYSVSREKKESFPLTVTSAQKNPTAFYLCASSTGRGPMNTEAFFGQGTRLTVV.

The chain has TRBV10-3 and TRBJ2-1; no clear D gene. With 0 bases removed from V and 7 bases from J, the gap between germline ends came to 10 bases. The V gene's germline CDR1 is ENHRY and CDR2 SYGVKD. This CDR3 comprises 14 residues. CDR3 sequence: CAISESMVLNEQFF. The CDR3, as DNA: TGTGCCATCAGTGAGTCTATGGTCTTGAATGAGCAGTTCTTC.

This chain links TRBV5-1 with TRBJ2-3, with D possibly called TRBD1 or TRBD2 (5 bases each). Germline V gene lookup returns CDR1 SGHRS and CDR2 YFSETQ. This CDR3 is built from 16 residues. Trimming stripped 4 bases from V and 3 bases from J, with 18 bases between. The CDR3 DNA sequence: TGCGCCAGCAGCGCGAGTCGGGGCCCGGGTACAGATACGCAGTATTTT. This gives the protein CASSASRGPGTDTQYF.

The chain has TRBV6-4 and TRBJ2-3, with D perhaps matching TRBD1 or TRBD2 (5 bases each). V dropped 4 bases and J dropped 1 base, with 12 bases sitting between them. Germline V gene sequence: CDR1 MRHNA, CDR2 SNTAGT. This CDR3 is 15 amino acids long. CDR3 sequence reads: CASSAGTGGTDTQYF. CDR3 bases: TGTGCCAGCAGTGCCGGGACGGGCGGCACAGATACGCAGTATTTT.

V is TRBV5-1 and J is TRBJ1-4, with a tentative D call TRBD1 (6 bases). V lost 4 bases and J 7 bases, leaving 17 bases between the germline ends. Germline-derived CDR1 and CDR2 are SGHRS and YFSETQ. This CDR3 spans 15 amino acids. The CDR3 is CASSPGGGDGEKLFF. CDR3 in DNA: TGCGCCAGCAGCCCGGGGGGGGGCGACGGTGAAAAACTGTTTTTT.

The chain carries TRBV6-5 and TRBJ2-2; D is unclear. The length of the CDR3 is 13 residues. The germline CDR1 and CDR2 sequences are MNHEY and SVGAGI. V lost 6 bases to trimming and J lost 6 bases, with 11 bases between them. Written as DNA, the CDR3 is TGTGCCAGCAGCTATATTGTCGCCGGGGAGCTGTTTTTT. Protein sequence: CASSYIVAGELFF.

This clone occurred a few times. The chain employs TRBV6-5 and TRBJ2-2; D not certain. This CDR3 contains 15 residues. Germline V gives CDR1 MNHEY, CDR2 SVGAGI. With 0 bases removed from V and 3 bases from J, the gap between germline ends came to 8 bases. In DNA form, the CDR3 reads TGTGCCAGCAGTTACTCGTCGCTTTACACCGGGGAGCTGTTTTTT. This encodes CASSYSSLYTGELFF.

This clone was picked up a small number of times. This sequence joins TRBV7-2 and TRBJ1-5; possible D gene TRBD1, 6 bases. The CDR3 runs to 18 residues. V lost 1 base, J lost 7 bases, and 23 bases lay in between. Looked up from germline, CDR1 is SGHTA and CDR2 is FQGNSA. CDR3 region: CASSLERGVAGGQQPQHF. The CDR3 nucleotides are TGTGCCAGCAGCTTAGAGCGAGGAGTCGCCGGGGGGCAACAGCCCCAGCATTTT.

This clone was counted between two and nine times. The CDR3 nucleotides read TGTGCCAGCAGCGCCTCAGGGGTCGGAAACTATGGCTACACCTTC. Translation: CASSASGVGNYGYTF. The J gene is TRBJ1-2, the V gene TRBV6-4, with D perhaps matching TRBD1 (6 bases). Trimming stripped 6 bases from V and 2 bases from J, with 16 bases between. The CDR3 has 15 residues. Germline lookup yields CDR1 MRHNA and CDR2 SNTAGT.

The DNA of the CDR3 is TGTGCCAGCAGTCCGTACCTGGGAGGTGCTTTCTTT. Its translation is CASSPYLGGAFF. V gene TRBV6-5 combines with J gene TRBJ1-1, with unresolved D. The germline V gene encodes CDR1 MNHEY and CDR2 SVGAGI. With 5 bases removed from V and 11 bases from J, the gap between germline ends came to 15 bases. This CDR3 contains 12 residues.

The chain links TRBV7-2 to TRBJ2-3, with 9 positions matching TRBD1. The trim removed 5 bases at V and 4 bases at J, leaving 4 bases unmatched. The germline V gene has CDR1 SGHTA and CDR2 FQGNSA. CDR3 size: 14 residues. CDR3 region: CASSADRGADTQYF. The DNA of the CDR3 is TGTGCCAGCAGCGCGGACAGGGGCGCAGATACGCAGTATTTT.

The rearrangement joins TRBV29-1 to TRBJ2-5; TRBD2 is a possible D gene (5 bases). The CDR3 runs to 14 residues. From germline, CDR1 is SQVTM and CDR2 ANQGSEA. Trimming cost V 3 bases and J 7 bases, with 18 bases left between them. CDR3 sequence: CSVDPGYRGGTQYF. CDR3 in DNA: TGCAGCGTTGATCCGGGGTACCGAGGCGGGACCCAGTACTTC. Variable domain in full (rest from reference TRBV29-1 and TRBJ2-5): SAVISQKPSRDICQRGTSLTIQCQVDSQVTMMFWYRQQPGQSLTLIATANQGSEATYESGFVIDKFPISRPNLTFSTLTVSNMSPEDSSIYLCSVDPGYRGGTQYFGPGTRLLVL.

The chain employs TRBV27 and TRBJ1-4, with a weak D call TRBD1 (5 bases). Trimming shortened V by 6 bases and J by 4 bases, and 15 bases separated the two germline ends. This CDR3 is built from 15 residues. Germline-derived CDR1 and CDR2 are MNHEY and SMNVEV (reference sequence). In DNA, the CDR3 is TGTGCCAGCAGGACCTCTAGACAGAATAATGAAAAACTGTTTTTT. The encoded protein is CASRTSRQNNEKLFF.